Listed here are 6 T cell receptor beta chains from one sample, sequenced in a study of blood T cell repertoires in COVID-19. The protocol was immunoSEQ multiplex PCR, while the TCRdb copy is restricted to in-frame clones and leaves out a portion. The table includes some 33,000 clones, approximately 82% detected once. Sequenced material: peripheral blood. These receptors were collected from a human donor in a cohort sampled during active COVID-19.

V usage is TRBV7-8 and J usage is TRBJ1-5; TRBD1 matches 7 bases. V lost 0 bases, J lost 0 bases, and 8 bases stayed unmatched. Per the germline V gene, CDR1 is SGHVS and CDR2 is FQNEAQ. This CDR3 contains 18 residues. In DNA, the CDR3 is TGTGCCAGCAGCTTAGCCGGACAGGCTTTCTATAGCAATCAGCCCCAGCATTTT. It encodes CASSLAGQAFYSNQPQHF.

V gene TRBV18 combines with J gene TRBJ1-2, with TRBD1 identical over 9 bases. Germline CDR1 is KGHSH and CDR2 is LQKENI. The CDR3 has 14 residues. The junction had 5 bases not matched to a gene; V was cut back by 3 bases and J by 6 bases. The CDR3 protein is CASSPRTGEDGYTF. In DNA form, the CDR3 reads TGTGCCAGCTCACCCCGGACAGGGGAGGATGGCTACACCTTC.

This clone was detected a few times. The chain carries TRBV28 and TRBJ1-5; TRBD1 agrees at 8 bases. CDR3 length: 16 amino acids. Germline loops: CDR1 MDHEN, CDR2 SYDVKM. Germline trimming cut 6 bases from V and 4 bases from J; bases unmatched to any gene: 11. The CDR3 loop is CASREGWTGNNQPQHF. DNA of the CDR3: TGTGCCAGCAGAGAGGGCTGGACAGGGAATAATCAGCCCCAGCATTTT. Full variable domain (outside the CDR3, taken from reference TRBV28 and TRBJ1-5): DVKVTQSSRYLVKRTGEKVFLECVQDMDHENMFWYRQDPGLGLRLIYFSYDVKMKEKGDIPEGYSVSREKKERFSLILESASTNQTSMYLCASREGWTGNNQPQHFGDGTRLSIL.

The V and J genes are TRBV29-1 and TRBJ1-5; TRBD1 agrees at 9 bases. From germline, CDR1 is SQVTM and CDR2 ANQGSEA. V shed 5 bases, J shed 4 bases, and the junction held 3 bases outside the gene matches. This CDR3 is 13 amino acids long. Here the CDR3 reads CSVQQGANQPQHF. The CDR3 DNA sequence: TGCAGCGTTCAACAGGGGGCGAATCAGCCCCAGCATTTT.

The genes are TRBV9 and TRBJ2-3, with 7 bases lining up with TRBD2. The V segment lost 4 bases and the J segment 4 bases; nucleotides outside the gene matches: 12. CDR1 and CDR2 (germline): SGDLS, YYNGEE. The CDR3 consists of 16 residues. CDR3 coding DNA: TGTGCCAGCAGCTTGGGGGACTATGTAATGGCAGATACGCAGTATTTT. Translation gives CASSLGDYVMADTQYF.

V is TRBV2 and J is TRBJ2-1; TRBD2 aligns across 9 bases. V lost 2 bases, J lost 4 bases, and 3 bases stayed unmatched. The V gene's germline CDR1 is SNHLY and CDR2 FYNNEI. The CDR3 extends over 15 amino acids. This chain's CDR3 is CASSELAGRYNEQFF. The DNA of the CDR3 is TGTGCCAGCAGTGAACTAGCGGGGCGATACAATGAGCAGTTCTTC. Drawing the rest from reference TRBV2 and TRBJ2-1, the complete variable domain is EPEVTQTPSHQVTQMGQEVILRCVPISNHLYFYWYRQILGQKVEFLVSFYNNEISEKSEIFDDQFSVERPDGSNFTLKIRSTKLEDSAMYFCASSELAGRYNEQFFGPGTRLTVL.